Listed here are 17 T cell receptor beta chains from one sample, sequenced in a study of OX40 agonist ivuxolimab in advanced cancers. The data were produced by immunoSEQ multiplex PCR, yet TCRdb's version contains in-frame clones alone and is incomplete. This sample has 100,000 or so clones, with approximately 90% found just once. This sample comprised CD4+ or CD8+ T cells sorted from blood, obtained in a trial of the OX40 agonist ivuxolimab. These receptors were taken from an adult with an advanced solid tumor such as melanoma, head and neck, liver or kidney cancer.

The V and J genes are TRBV29-1 and TRBJ2-7; 9 bases line up with TRBD1. With 6 bases clipped from V and 6 bases from J, the junction kept 12 bases outside the gene matches. This CDR3 has 14 amino acids. The germline gives CDR1 SQVTM, CDR2 ANQGSEA. The DNA of the CDR3 is TGCAGCGTCGGACAGGGGTTGGTAGCAAGCGAGCAGTACTTC. This translates into CSVGQGLVASEQYF.

This chain uses TRBV5-1 with TRBJ1-1; D perhaps matches TRBD1 (5 bases). V shed 8 bases and J shed 4 bases, with 21 bases lying between them. The CDR3 runs to 15 residues. Germline CDR1 and CDR2: SGHRS and YFSETQ. The CDR3 nucleotides are TGCGCCAGTCTGTTGGGCTTGATGCAGGGCACTGAAGCTTTCTTT. Translating it yields CASLLGLMQGTEAFF.

The V and J genes are TRBV19 and TRBJ1-2; D gene uncertain. Germline V gene lookup returns CDR1 LNHDA and CDR2 SQIVND (reference sequence). The V and J ends lost 6 bases and 7 bases respectively, with 6 bases between them. CDR3 length: 10 amino acids. CDR3 coding DNA: TGTGCCAGTAGCTCGCGTGGCTACACCTTC. This translates into CASSSRGYTF.

As to this clone: No DNA is shown, since the ends of the CDR3 on it are uncertain; the CDR3 is the one TCRdb lists. The chain combines TRBV7-9 with TRBJ2-7; TRBD2 was called by the table and not checked on the DNA. The V gene's germline CDR1 is SEHNR and CDR2 FQNEAQ (reference sequence). The CDR3 has 14 residues if both end residues are counted. CDR3 sequence reads: CASSLAPGLSGQYF.

The rearrangement joins TRBV7-9 to TRBJ1-2; D is uncertain. The CDR3 contains 15 residues. The V end was cut by 5 bases, the J end by 4 bases, with 17 bases between. Germline loops: CDR1 SEHNR, CDR2 FQNEAQ (reference sequence). Written as DNA, the CDR3 is TGTGCCAGCAGCCTACCCTCGTCGTACGCCTATGGCTACACCTTC. Translating gives CASSLPSSYAYGYTF.

This chain joins TRBV29-1 and TRBJ2-2, with TRBD2 matching 13 bases. Germline lookup yields CDR1 SQVTM and CDR2 ANQGSEA. Trimming cost V 6 bases and J 5 bases; bases outside gene matches: 3. The CDR3 is made up of 14 amino acids. The CDR3 sequence: CSVGGLAGTGELFF. For the CDR3, the DNA is TGCAGCGTGGGGGGACTAGCGGGAACCGGGGAGCTGTTTTTT.

This sequence joins TRBV10-3 and TRBJ2-7; TRBD1 aligns across 7 bases. V lost 0 bases to trimming and J lost 4 bases; unmatched junction nucleotides: 3. Germline CDR1 ENHRY, CDR2 SYGVKD. The CDR3 totals 14 residues. CDR3 sequence (DNA): TGTGCCATCAGTGAGTCCGGGACAGAATACGAGCAGTACTTC. Residues: CAISESGTEYEQYF.

The chain joins TRBV30 to TRBJ1-1; a weak D match, TRBD1 (6 bases). Trimming removed 1 base at V and 3 bases at J, with 9 bases between. The germline gives CDR1 GTSNPN, CDR2 SVGIG (reference sequence). This CDR3 contains 13 residues. The CDR3 DNA reads as TGTGCCTGGAGTGGAGGGGGATACACTGAAGCTTTCTTT. This encodes CAWSGGGYTEAFF.

This rearrangement joins TRBV6-5 to TRBJ1-3; D ambiguous. This CDR3 spans 15 amino acids. Looked up from germline, CDR1 is MNHEY and CDR2 is SVGAGI. The V gene lost 7 bases and the J gene lost 0 bases, with 13 bases spanning the gap. The DNA for the CDR3 is TGTGCCAGCACCCCGTCGCCCCTCTCTGGAAACACCATATATTTT. It codes for CASTPSPLSGNTIYF.

J is TRBJ1-1 and V is TRBV28, with D tentatively TRBD1 (6 bases). The V and J ends lost 8 bases and 4 bases respectively, with 17 bases between them. CDR3 size: 14 residues. Germline V CDR1 and CDR2: MDHEN, SYDVKM. CDR3 residues: CASARGRVATEAFF. DNA of the CDR3: TGTGCCAGCGCCCGGGGGCGGGTGGCCACTGAAGCTTTCTTT. Based on the CDR3 plus reference TRBV28 and TRBJ1-1, the full variable domain is DVKVTQSSRYLVKRTGEKVFLECVQDMDHENMFWYRQDPGLGLRLIYFSYDVKMKEKGDIPEGYSVSREKKERFSLILESASTNQTSMYLCASARGRVATEAFFGQGTRLTVV.

J is TRBJ2-2 and V is TRBV27, with TRBD1 matching 7 bases. The trim removed 3 bases at V and 8 bases at J, leaving 9 bases unmatched. The CDR3 is made up of 15 amino acids. From germline, CDR1 is MNHEY and CDR2 SMNVEV (reference sequence). The CDR3 region is CASSLGQPFPGELFF. The CDR3, as DNA: TGTGCCAGCAGTTTGGGACAGCCTTTCCCAGGGGAGCTGTTTTTT.

This clone occurred a few times. J is TRBJ2-7 and V is TRBV28, with 8 positions matching TRBD2. V trimming: 7 bases; J trimming: 2 bases; junction bases outside the gene matches: 10. The CDR3 is 15 amino acids. Germline V gene data show CDR1 as MDHEN and CDR2 as SYDVKM. The DNA of the CDR3 is TGTGCCAGCAATTCACCCCCGGGACTAGCCTACGAGCAGTACTTC. Amino acid sequence: CASNSPPGLAYEQYF.

This clone was picked up a small number of times. The chain carries TRBV4-2 and TRBJ2-5; the D gene is possibly TRBD1 (5 bases). Per germline, CDR1 LGHNA and CDR2 YNFKEQ. The CDR3 contains 16 residues. Trimming stripped 1 base from V and 3 bases from J, with 15 bases between. This CDR3 is CASSQVGFSREETQYF. In nucleotides, the CDR3 is TGTGCCAGCAGCCAAGTTGGTTTTTCCAGGGAAGAGACCCAGTACTTC.

The rearrangement links TRBV5-1 to TRBJ2-5; no definite D call. The V end lost 5 bases, the J end lost 5 bases, and 7 bases lay between the germline ends. CDR3 length: 11 amino acids. Germline CDR1 reads SGHRS; CDR2 reads YFSETQ. The DNA for the CDR3 is TGCGCCAGCAGAGAGGAGGAGACCCAGTACTTC. As protein: CASREEETQYF.

The V gene is TRBV7-8, the J gene TRBJ1-1; 8 positions match TRBD1. In germline, CDR1 is SGHVS, CDR2 FQNEAQ. Trimming cost V 1 base and J 4 bases; bases outside gene matches: 5. This CDR3 has 15 residues. The CDR3 bases are TGTGCCAGCAGCTTAGTCGGACAGGGCGGCACTGAAGCTTTCTTT. This codes for CASSLVGQGGTEAFF. The whole variable domain, filled in from reference TRBV7-8 and TRBJ1-1, reads GAGVSQSPRYKVAKRGQDVALRCDPISGHVSLFWYQQALGQGPEFLTYFQNEAQLDKSGLPSDRFFAERPEGSVSTLKIQRTQQEDSAVYLCASSLVGQGGTEAFFGQGTRLTVV.

The chain recombines TRBV1 with TRBJ2-3; the table's D call, TRBD1, was not checked against the DNA. TRBV1 is listed as a pseudogene. This CDR3 is built from 12 residues. The CDR3 DNA follows: TGCACCAGCAGCCAACAAACAGATACGCAGTATTTT. Translated, it gives CTSSQQTDTQYF.

The chain combines TRBV9 with TRBJ2-1; 7 bases are a match to TRBD2. The trim removed 3 bases at V and 2 bases at J, leaving 2 bases unmatched. The CDR3 consists of 14 residues. The germline gives CDR1 SGDLS, CDR2 YYNGEE. The CDR3 DNA reads as TGTGCCAGCAGCGAGGCGGGAGCCTACAATGAGCAGTTCTTC. Amino acid sequence: CASSEAGAYNEQFF.